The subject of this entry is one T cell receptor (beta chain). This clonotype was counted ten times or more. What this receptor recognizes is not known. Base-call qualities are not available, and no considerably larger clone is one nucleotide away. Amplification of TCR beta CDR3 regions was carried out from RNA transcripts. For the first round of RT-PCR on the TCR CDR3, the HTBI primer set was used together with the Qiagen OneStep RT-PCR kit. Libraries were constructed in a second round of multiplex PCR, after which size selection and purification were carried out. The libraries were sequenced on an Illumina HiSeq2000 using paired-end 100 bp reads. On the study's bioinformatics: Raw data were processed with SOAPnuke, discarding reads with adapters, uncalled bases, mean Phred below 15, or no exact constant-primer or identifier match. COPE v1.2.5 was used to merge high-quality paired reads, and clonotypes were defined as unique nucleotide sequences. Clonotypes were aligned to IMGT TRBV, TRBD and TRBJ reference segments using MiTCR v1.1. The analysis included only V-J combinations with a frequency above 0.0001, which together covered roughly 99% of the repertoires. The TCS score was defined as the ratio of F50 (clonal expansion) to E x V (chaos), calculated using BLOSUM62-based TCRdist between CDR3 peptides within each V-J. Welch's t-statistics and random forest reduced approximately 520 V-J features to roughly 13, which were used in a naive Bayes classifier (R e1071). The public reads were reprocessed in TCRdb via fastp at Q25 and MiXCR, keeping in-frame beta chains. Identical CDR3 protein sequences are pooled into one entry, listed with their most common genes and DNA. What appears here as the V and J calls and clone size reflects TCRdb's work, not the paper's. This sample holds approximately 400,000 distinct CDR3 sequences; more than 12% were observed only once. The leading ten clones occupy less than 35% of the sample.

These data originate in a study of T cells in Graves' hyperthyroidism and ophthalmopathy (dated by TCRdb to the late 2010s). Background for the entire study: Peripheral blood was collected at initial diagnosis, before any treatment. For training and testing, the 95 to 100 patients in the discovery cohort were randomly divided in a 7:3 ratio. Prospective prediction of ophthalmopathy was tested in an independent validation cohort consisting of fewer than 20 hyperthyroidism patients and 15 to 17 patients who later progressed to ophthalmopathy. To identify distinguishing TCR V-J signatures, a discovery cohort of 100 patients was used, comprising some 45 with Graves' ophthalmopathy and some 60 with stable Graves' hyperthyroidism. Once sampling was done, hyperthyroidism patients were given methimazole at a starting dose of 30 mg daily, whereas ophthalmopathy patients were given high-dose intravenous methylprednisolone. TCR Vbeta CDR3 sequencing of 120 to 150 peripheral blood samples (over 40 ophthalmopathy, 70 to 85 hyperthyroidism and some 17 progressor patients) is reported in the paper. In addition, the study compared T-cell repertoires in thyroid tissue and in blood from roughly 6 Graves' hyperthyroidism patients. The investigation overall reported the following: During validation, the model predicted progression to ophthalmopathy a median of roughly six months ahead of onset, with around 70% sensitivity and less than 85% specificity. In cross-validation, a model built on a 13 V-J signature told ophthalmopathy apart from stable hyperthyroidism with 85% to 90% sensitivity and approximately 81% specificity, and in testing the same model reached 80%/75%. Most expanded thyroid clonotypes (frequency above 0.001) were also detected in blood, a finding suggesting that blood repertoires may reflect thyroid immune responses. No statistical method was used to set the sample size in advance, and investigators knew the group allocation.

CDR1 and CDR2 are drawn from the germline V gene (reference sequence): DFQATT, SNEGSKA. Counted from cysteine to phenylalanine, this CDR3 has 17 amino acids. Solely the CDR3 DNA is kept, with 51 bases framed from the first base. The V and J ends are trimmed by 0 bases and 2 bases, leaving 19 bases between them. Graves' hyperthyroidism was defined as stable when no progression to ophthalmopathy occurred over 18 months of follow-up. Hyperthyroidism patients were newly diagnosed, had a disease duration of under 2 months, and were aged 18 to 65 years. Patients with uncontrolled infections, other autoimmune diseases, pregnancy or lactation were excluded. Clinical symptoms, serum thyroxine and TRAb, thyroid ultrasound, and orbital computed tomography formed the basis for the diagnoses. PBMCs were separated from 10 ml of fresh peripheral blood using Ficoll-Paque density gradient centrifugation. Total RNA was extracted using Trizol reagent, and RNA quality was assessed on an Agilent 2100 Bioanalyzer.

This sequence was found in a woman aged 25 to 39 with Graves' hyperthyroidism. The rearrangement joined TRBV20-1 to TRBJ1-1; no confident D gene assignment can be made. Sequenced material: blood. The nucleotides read TGCAGTGCTAGAGATTTGGCTGGTGTGACCGGAAACACTGAAGCTTTCTTT. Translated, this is CSARDLAGVTGNTEAFF.